This TCR beta chain was profiled in a study of blood T cell repertoires in COVID-19. This clone has a handful of counts. The CDR3 has 16 amino acids. Germline V gene lookup returns CDR1 LGHNA and CDR2 YNFKEQ. V was trimmed by 0 bases and J by 4 bases, leaving 13 bases between them. Clinical histories supplied by participants themselves formed the basis of cohort assignment. Two negative PCRs, clearance, or symptom resolution characterized the recovered Cohort 3 donors. Some clones are missing from TCRdb's copy, which holds only in-frame ones; the method was immunoSEQ multiplex PCR. Seen here are a few hundred thousand clones, around 85% observed once, and the top ten hold 2.2%.

Input material: PBMCs or T cells enriched from blood (not recorded which). The chain joins TRBV4-2 to TRBJ1-3; D perhaps matches TRBD1 (6 bases). The TCR sequence derives from a man in his thirties or forties who had recovered from COVID-19. The CDR3 nucleotides are TGTGCCAGCAGCCAAGATCTCACGGGGGGCGGAAACACCATATATTTT. The encoded protein is CASSQDLTGGGNTIYF.